This TCR beta chain was observed in a study of T cell responses to AZD1222 COVID-19 vaccine. This CDR3 has 14 amino acids. Trimming at V came to 4 bases and at J to 8 bases, leaving 4 bases not matched to a gene. The germline CDR1 and CDR2 sequences are SGHAT and FQNNGV. To note about this clone: Its antigen is not known.

Study observations and caveats: It should be noted that donors were predominantly white British and more often female, and clonal diversity was possibly underestimated. Spike-specific TCR breadth and depth went up after people got two AZD1222 doses. Within unmutated variant regions lay the reported targets of nearly half of spike-specific TCRs. CD4 TCRs associated with vaccination spanned spike, dominating at 160-218 and 743-854.

This table comes from immunoSEQ multiplex PCR, and its TCRdb copy is limited to in-frame clones, with some not included. This sample carries 150,000 to 190,000 clones, 70% to 90% of them seen once, and the ten largest clones take under 8%. Sequences were derived from peripheral blood, sampled after recovery from COVID-19. The V and J genes are TRBV11-2 and TRBJ1-4, with 10 bases fitting TRBD1. The sequence derives from an adult who had recovered from COVID-19. This CDR3 reads CASSSAGQGEKLFF. CDR3 DNA sequence: TGTGCCAGCAGCTCCGCGGGACAGGGGGAAAAACTGTTTTTT. The entire variable domain, with the rest obtained from reference TRBV11-2 and TRBJ1-4, is as follows: EAGVAQSPRYKIIEKRQSVAFWCNPISGHATLYWYQQILGQGPKLLIQFQNNGVVDDSQLPKDRFSAERLKGVDSTLKIQPAKLEDSAVYLCASSSAGQGEKLFFGSGTQLSVL.